This T cell receptor beta chain was recovered during a study of shared clonotypes between healthy human individuals. Whole-study results and caveats: Estimated richness was generally greater in naive than memory subsets.

The CDR3 is made up of 15 amino acids. Germline CDR1 and CDR2: SGDLS and YYNGEE. With 3 bases removed from V and 3 bases from J, the gap between germline ends came to 15 bases. Everyone who donated was a Caucasian adult who lived in Nashville, Tennessee. The protocol was immunoSEQ multiplex PCR, while the TCRdb copy is restricted to in-frame clones and leaves out a portion. There are about 1,500,000 clones in the sample; about 96% occur only once, and more than 0.9% lies in the top ten. For this clone: Its antigen is as yet unknown.

Sequenced input: naive CD4+ T cells sorted from blood. The subset is: CD45RA+ positively selected. The TCR originated in a man in his thirties or forties in good health. The V call is TRBV9, the J call TRBJ1-1, with D tentatively TRBD1 (5 bases). CDR3 amino acids: CASSAHSDSYTEAFF. The CDR3 coding sequence is TGTGCCAGCAGCGCCCATTCCGACAGTTACACTGAAGCTTTCTTT.